The 25 T cell receptor beta chains listed next were all sequenced from one sample in a study of response to subunit inactivated influenza vaccine. TCRdb used MiXCR to reprocess the RT-PCR reads, holding one entry per CDR3 protein. Altogether approximately 520,000 distinct CDR3 sequences are present, about 25% being singletons, with the ten largest covering less than 2.5%. The sequencing used CD4+ T cells sorted from PBMCs, collected more than 4 days after vaccination. Receptor source: a man between 50 and 59 years old who received an inactivated influenza vaccine.

In DNA form, the CDR3 reads TGCAGTGCTAGTAAACTAGCGGGCGATACCACAGATACGCAGTATTTT. It encodes CSASKLAGDTTDTQYF. This chain joins TRBV20-1 and TRBJ2-3, with 9 nucleotides matching TRBD2. The CDR3 sequence is 16 residues long. Germline CDR1 DFQATT, CDR2 SNEGSKA (reference sequence). The junction had 9 bases not matched to a gene; V was cut back by 3 bases and J by 2 bases.

This clonotype was counted a few times. The CDR3: CASSPRQGAFYEQYF. CDR3 sequence (DNA): TGTGCCAGCAGCCCCAGACAGGGGGCTTTCTACGAGCAGTACTTC. This chain connects TRBV14 to TRBJ2-7, with 10 bases fitting TRBD1. The CDR3 extends over 15 amino acids. With V trimmed by 4 bases and J by 3 bases, 6 bases remained unmatched. Germline loops: CDR1 SGHDN, CDR2 FVKESK.

This clonotype showed up just a few times. CDR3 in DNA: TGTGCCAGCAGCCAAGTAGGGGACAGTGAAAAACTGTTTTTT. Its translation: CASSQVGDSEKLFF. This sequence joins TRBV4-2 and TRBJ1-4; TRBD1 matches at 7 bases. This CDR3 region has 14 residues. CDR1 and CDR2 (germline): LGHNA, YNFKEQ. J lost 7 bases, V lost 1 base, and 3 bases had no gene match.

J is TRBJ2-5 and V is TRBV20-1; D is uncertain. V was cut by 1 base and J by 2 bases, with 8 bases left in between. The CDR3 runs 13 residues. The V gene's germline CDR1 is DFQATT and CDR2 SNEGSKA (reference sequence). The CDR3 DNA sequence: TGCAGTGCTAGAGCGACCGAGCAAGAGACCCAGTACTTC. As protein: CSARATEQETQYF.

This clonotype appeared a few times. The chain combines TRBV5-1 with TRBJ2-1, with 12 bases fitting TRBD1. The length of the CDR3 is 16 residues. From germline, CDR1 is SGHRS and CDR2 YFSETQ. The junction had 10 bases not matched to a gene; V was cut back by 4 bases and J by 8 bases. This chain's CDR3 is CASSSRGTGGRDEQFF. The CDR3 DNA is TGCGCCAGCAGCAGCCGGGGGACAGGGGGCCGAGATGAGCAGTTCTTC.

This clonotype was found once. The chain links TRBV6-1 to TRBJ2-7; either TRBD1 or TRBD2 may supply D (5 bases each). V lost 11 bases and J 0 bases, leaving 14 bases between the germline ends. The CDR3 sequence is 13 residues long. The germline gives CDR1 MNHNS, CDR2 SASEGT. CDR3 protein: CAAGTLSSYEQYF. As DNA, the CDR3 is TGTGCCGCCGGGACGTTAAGCTCCTACGAGCAGTACTTC.

Concerning this clonotype: A much larger clone differs from this one at a single base, so this may be a read error. The genes are TRBV12-3 or TRBV12-4 and TRBJ2-7; D is unclear. V was shortened by 4 bases and J by 5 bases, with 6 bases between the two germline ends. The CDR3 sequence is 11 residues long. The CDR3 DNA reads TGTGCCAGCAGTTGGGGTCACGAGCAGTACTTC. Protein sequence: CASSWGHEQYF.

The CDR3 reads CASSLTGLSNEQFF. The CDR3 region has the DNA TGTGCCAGCAGTTTAACAGGGCTAAGCAATGAGCAGTTCTTC. The chain has TRBV12-3 or TRBV12-4 and TRBJ2-1, with D tentatively TRBD1 (6 bases). CDR3 length: 14 amino acids. Trimming removed 2 bases at V and 6 bases at J, with 11 bases between.

V gene TRBV7-6 combines with J gene TRBJ2-7, with TRBD1 matching over 7 bases. Trimming cost V 3 bases and J 5 bases; bases outside gene matches: 7. The CDR3 runs 14 residues. The germline CDR1 and CDR2 sequences are SGHVS and FNYEAQ. The CDR3 nucleotides are TGTGCCAGCAGCTTGGAGACAGGGACCAACGAGCAGTACTTC. Translation gives CASSLETGTNEQYF.

This clonotype occurred once. This chain uses TRBV3-1 with TRBJ1-1; D uncertain. The V end lost 3 bases, the J end lost 6 bases, and 14 bases lay between the germline ends. The CDR3 totals 14 residues. Germline loops: CDR1 LGHDT, CDR2 YNNKEL (reference sequence). CDR3 residues: CASSHSWELAEAFF. DNA of the CDR3: TGTGCCAGCAGCCATTCCTGGGAACTCGCTGAAGCTTTCTTT.

V is TRBV15 and J is TRBJ2-1; 11 bases are a match to TRBD2. The trim removed 2 bases at V and 9 bases at J, leaving 9 bases unmatched. The CDR3 has 16 residues. Per germline, CDR1 LNHNV and CDR2 YYDKDF (reference sequence). The CDR3 reads CATSRTLAGGPGEQFF. The CDR3 coding sequence is TGTGCCACCAGCAGAACCTTAGCGGGAGGGCCGGGTGAGCAGTTCTTC.

The chain couples TRBV5-1 to TRBJ1-1; TRBD1 is a possible D gene (6 bases). Trimming stripped 0 bases from V and 1 base from J, with 10 bases between. CDR1 and CDR2 from the germline V gene are SGHRS and YFSETQ. CDR3 length: 15 residues. The CDR3 is CASSLVQGRNTEAFF. For the CDR3, the DNA is TGCGCCAGCAGCTTGGTTCAGGGGAGGAACACTGAAGCTTTCTTT.

V gene TRBV7-3 combines with J gene TRBJ2-6, with D unresolved. This CDR3 has 15 residues. CDR1 is SGHTA, CDR2 FQGTGA, per germline. Trimming left V 4 bases short and J 2 bases short, with 9 bases between. This CDR3 is CASSSRYTGANVLTF. The DNA of the CDR3 is TGTGCCAGCAGCTCCCGGTACACTGGGGCCAACGTCCTGACTTTC.

The chain recombines TRBV5-1 with TRBJ2-3, with TRBD2 matching 12 bases. In germline, CDR1 is SGHRS, CDR2 YFSETQ. V trimming: 4 bases; J trimming: 7 bases; junction bases outside the gene matches: 7. The CDR3 loop spans 15 amino acids. CDR3 amino acids: CASSPLTSGGYTQYF. The DNA for the CDR3 is TGCGCCAGCAGCCCCCTGACTAGCGGGGGATATACGCAGTATTTT. Filled out from reference TRBV5-1 and TRBJ2-3, the complete variable domain reads KAGVTQTPRYLIKTRGQQVTLSCSPISGHRSVSWYQQTPGQGLQFLFEYFSETQRNKGNFPGRFSGRQFSNSRSEMNVSTLELGDSALYLCASSPLTSGGYTQYFGPGTRLTVL.

The J gene is TRBJ2-1, the V gene TRBV12-3 or TRBV12-4; no firm D call. Trimming took 8 bases from V and 6 from J, leaving 8 bases between them. The CDR3 extends over 11 amino acids. The CDR3 coding sequence is TGTGCCAGCGCCCTAACCAATGAGCAGTTCTTC. It is translated as CASALTNEQFF.

V is TRBV12-3 or TRBV12-4 and J is TRBJ2-7; a weak D match, TRBD2 (6 bases). The CDR3 contains 14 residues. Deletions cut 3 bases from V and 7 bases from J, with 16 bases between. The CDR3 DNA sequence: TGTGCCAGCAGTTTGGGAGGCGGCTTGGGGGAGCAGTACTTC. Translating it yields CASSLGGGLGEQYF.

The chain joins TRBV7-2 to TRBJ1-3; D possibly corresponds to TRBD1 (5 bases). The CDR3 contains 15 residues. The V end lost 6 bases, the J end lost 3 bases, and 15 bases lay between the germline ends. Germline CDR1 reads SGHTA; CDR2 reads FQGNSA. The CDR3 bases are TGTGCCAGCAGTCAAACGGGGGGAGGTGGAAACACCATATATTTT. Encoded protein: CASSQTGGGGNTIYF.

J is TRBJ2-1 and V is TRBV25-1; D gene uncertain. This CDR3 is built from 14 residues. From germline, CDR1 is MGHDK and CDR2 SYGVNS. V gave up 3 bases and J gave up 9 bases, with 15 bases separating them. CDR3 nucleotide sequence: TGTGCCAGCAGTGAGGACGCTCCGGTAGGTGAGCAGTTCTTC. Translation gives CASSEDAPVGEQFF.

The chain links TRBV10-3 to TRBJ1-6; D remains unclear. This CDR3 comprises 13 residues. V dropped 0 bases and J dropped 7 bases, with 4 bases sitting between them. Germline CDR1 reads ENHRY; CDR2 reads SYGVKD. The CDR3 sequence is CAISESLNSPLHF. The CDR3 region has the DNA TGTGCCATCAGTGAGTCGCTAAATTCACCCCTCCACTTT.

The J gene is TRBJ2-2, the V gene TRBV5-1; D is possibly TRBD1 (6 bases). CDR3 length equals 16 residues. Trimming left V 3 bases short and J 2 bases short, with 14 bases between. CDR1 and CDR2 (germline): SGHRS, YFSETQ. This chain's CDR3 is CASSSWGHFNTGELFF. CDR3 DNA sequence: TGCGCCAGCAGCTCCTGGGGGCATTTTAACACCGGGGAGCTGTTTTTT. The whole variable domain, remainder taken from reference TRBV5-1 and TRBJ2-2, is KAGVTQTPRYLIKTRGQQVTLSCSPISGHRSVSWYQQTPGQGLQFLFEYFSETQRNKGNFPGRFSGRQFSNSRSEMNVSTLELGDSALYLCASSSWGHFNTGELFFGEGSRLTVL.

The chain employs TRBV5-5 and TRBJ1-5, with no clear D. CDR3 length equals 14 residues. V dropped 1 base and J dropped 4 bases, with 9 bases sitting between them. Germline CDR1 is SGHKS and CDR2 is YYEKEE (reference sequence). CDR3 nucleotide sequence: TGTGCCAGCAGCTTGACTCTTTTTAATCAGCCCCAGCATTTT. It translates to CASSLTLFNQPQHF.

V is TRBV5-1 and J is TRBJ2-6; D is uncertain. The germline CDR1 and CDR2 sequences are SGHRS and YFSETQ. The CDR3 totals 16 residues. V lost 2 bases and J lost 0, with 9 bases in between. CDR3 sequence (DNA): TGCGCCAGCAGCTTTCTAGTTGACTCTGGGGCCAACGTCCTGACTTTC. Encoded protein: CASSFLVDSGANVLTF.

The chain joins TRBV25-1 to TRBJ2-1; tentatively, D is TRBD1 (6 bases). Germline V lookup: CDR1 MGHDK, CDR2 SYGVNS. This CDR3 is built from 14 residues. Between the trimmed V and J ends, which lost 8 bases and 4 bases, there was a span of 15 bases. This CDR3 reads CASAPRTGYNEQFF. In DNA, the CDR3 is TGTGCCAGCGCCCCCCGAACAGGGTACAATGAGCAGTTCTTC.

This chain uses TRBV10-3 with TRBJ2-7; 8 bases match TRBD2. The CDR3 sequence is 13 residues long. Looked up from germline, CDR1 is ENHRY and CDR2 is SYGVKD. With V trimmed by 4 bases and J by 3 bases, 2 bases remained unmatched. The CDR3 sequence: CAISGAGVYEQYF. The CDR3 nucleotides are TGTGCCATCAGTGGAGCGGGGGTCTACGAGCAGTACTTC.

This chain uses TRBV6-2 or TRBV6-3 with TRBJ2-4; tentatively, D is TRBD2 (5 bases). V lost 7 bases, J lost 7 bases, and 23 bases lay in between. The CDR3 loop spans 16 amino acids. Germline V gene sequence: CDR1 MNHEY, CDR2 SVGEGT. In DNA form, the CDR3 reads TGTGCCAGCAACTCTCTCTCTTCCGGACTGGGGAACATTCAGTACTTC. This codes for CASNSLSSGLGNIQYF.